This T cell receptor (beta chain) was observed in a study of cytomegalovirus exposure and HLA in healthy donors. The CDR3 contains 15 residues. The trim removed 4 bases at V and 6 bases at J, leaving 7 bases unmatched. The germline gives CDR1 SGDLS, CDR2 YYNGEE. About this clone: Its target is not known.

General observations from the study: Among TCR beta chains of equal frequency, HLA-associated ones were more clonally expanded in a later analysis.

The PCR contained 60 Vbeta and 13 Jbeta primers. Clones were read by immunoSEQ multiplex PCR, and TCRdb kept only the in-frame ones, dropping some. The sample yields tens of thousands of clones, nearly 80% seen once. This TCR was sampled from a female donor in good health and CMV-seronegative. Sequenced: PBMCs. The genes are TRBV9 and TRBJ1-4; 9 bases are shared with TRBD1. The CDR3 DNA sequence: TGTGCCAGCAGCACCCCGACAGGGGGGTATGAAAAACTGTTTTTT. This codes for CASSTPTGGYEKLFF.